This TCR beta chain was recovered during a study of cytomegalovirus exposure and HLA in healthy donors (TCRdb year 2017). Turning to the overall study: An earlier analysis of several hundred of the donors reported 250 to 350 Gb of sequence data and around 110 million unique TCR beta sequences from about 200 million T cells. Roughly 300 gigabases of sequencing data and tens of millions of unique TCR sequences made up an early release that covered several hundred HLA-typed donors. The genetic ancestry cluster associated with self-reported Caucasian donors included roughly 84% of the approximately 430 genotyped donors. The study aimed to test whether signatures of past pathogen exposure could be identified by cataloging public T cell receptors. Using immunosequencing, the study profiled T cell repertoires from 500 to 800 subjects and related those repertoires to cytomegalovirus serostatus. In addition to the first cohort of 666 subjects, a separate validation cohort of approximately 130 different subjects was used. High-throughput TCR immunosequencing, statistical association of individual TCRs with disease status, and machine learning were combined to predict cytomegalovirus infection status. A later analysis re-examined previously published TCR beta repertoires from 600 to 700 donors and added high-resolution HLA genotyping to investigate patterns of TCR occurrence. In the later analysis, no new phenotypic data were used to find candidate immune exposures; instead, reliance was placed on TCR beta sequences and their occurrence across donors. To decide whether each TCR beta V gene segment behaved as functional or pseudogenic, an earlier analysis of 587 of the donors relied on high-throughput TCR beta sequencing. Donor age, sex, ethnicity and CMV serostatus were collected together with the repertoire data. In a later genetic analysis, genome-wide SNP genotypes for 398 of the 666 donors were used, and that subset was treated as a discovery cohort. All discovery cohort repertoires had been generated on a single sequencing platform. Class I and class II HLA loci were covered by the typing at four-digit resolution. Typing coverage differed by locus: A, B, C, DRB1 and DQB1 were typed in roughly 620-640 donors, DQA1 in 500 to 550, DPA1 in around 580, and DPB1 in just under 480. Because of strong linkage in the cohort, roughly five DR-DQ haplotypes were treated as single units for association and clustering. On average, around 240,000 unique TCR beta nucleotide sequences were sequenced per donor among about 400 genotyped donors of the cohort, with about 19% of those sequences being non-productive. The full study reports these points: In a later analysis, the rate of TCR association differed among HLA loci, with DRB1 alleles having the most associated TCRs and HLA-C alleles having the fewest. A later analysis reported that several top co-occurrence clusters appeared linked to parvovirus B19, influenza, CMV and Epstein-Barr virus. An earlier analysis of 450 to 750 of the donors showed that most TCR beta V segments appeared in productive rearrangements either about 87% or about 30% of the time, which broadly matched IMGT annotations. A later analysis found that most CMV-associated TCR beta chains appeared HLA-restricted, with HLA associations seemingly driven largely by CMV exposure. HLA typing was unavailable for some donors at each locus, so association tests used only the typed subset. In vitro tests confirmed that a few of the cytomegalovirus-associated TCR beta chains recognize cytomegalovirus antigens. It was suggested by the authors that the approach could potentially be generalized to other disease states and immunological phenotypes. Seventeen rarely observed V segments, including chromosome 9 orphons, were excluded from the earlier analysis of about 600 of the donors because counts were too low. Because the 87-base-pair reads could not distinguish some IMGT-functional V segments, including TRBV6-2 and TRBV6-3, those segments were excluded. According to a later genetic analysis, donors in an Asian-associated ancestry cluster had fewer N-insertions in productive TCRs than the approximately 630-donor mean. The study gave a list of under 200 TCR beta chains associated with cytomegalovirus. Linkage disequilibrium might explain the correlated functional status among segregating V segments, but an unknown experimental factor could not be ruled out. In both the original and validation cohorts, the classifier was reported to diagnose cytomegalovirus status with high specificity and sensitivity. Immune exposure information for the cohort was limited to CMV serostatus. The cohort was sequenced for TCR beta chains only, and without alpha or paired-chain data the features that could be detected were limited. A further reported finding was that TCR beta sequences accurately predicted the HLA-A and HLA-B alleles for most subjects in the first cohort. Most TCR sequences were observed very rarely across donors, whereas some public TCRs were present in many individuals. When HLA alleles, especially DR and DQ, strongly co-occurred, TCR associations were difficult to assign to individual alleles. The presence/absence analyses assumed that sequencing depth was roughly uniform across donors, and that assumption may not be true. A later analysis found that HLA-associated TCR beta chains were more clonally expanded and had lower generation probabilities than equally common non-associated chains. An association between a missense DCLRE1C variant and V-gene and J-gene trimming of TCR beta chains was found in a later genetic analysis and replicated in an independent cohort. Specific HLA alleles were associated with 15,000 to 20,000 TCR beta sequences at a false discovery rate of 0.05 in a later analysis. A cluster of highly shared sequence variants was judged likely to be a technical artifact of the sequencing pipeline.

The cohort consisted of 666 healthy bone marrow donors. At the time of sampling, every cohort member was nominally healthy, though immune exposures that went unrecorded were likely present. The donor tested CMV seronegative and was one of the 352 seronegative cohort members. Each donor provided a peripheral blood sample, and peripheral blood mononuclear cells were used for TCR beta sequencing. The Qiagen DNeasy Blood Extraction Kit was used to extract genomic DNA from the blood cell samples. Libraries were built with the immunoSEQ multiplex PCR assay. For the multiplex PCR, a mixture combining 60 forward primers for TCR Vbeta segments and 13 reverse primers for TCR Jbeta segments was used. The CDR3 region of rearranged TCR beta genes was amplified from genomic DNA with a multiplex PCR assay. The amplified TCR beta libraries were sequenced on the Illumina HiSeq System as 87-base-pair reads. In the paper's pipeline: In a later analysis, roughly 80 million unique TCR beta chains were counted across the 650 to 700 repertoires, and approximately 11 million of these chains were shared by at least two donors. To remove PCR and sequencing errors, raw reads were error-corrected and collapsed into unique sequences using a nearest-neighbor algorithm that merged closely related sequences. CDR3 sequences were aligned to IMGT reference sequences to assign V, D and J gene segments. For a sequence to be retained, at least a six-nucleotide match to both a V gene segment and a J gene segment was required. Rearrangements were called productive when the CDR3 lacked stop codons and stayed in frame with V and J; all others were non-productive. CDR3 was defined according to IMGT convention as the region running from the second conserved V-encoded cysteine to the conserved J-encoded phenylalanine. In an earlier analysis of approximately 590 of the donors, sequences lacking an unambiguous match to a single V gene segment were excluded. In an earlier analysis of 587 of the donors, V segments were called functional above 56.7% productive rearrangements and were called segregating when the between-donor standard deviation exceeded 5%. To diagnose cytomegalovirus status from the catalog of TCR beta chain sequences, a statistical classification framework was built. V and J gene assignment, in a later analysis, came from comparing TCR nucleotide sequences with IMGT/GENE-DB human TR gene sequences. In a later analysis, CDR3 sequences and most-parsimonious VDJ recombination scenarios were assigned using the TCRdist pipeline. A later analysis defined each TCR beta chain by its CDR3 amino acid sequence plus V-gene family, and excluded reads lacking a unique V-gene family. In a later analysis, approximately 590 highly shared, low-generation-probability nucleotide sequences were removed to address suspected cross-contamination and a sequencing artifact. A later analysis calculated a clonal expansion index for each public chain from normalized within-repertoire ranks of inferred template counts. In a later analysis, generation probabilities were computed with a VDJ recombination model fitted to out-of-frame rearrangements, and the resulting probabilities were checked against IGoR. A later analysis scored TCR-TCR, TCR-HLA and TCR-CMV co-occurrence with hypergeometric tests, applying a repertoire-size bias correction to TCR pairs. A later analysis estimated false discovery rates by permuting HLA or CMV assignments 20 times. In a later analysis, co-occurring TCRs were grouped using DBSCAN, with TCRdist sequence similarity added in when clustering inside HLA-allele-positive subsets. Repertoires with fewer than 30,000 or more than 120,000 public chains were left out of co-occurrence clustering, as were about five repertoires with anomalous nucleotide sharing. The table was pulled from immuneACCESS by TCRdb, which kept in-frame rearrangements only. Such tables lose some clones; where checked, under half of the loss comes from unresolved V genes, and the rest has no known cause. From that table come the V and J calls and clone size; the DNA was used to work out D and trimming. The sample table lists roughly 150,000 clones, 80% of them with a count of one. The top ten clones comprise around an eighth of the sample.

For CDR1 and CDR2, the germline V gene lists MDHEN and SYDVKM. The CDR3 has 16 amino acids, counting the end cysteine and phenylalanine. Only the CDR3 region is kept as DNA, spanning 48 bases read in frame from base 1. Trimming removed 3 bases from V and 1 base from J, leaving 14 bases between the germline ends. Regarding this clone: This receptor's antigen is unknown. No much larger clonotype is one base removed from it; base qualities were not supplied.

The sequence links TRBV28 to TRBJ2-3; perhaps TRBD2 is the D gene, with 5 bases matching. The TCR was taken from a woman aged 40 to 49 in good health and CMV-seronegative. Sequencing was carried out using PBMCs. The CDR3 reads CASSFVLALGTDTQYF. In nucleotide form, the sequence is TGTGCCAGCAGTTTTGTCCTAGCATTGGGCACAGATACGCAGTATTTT.